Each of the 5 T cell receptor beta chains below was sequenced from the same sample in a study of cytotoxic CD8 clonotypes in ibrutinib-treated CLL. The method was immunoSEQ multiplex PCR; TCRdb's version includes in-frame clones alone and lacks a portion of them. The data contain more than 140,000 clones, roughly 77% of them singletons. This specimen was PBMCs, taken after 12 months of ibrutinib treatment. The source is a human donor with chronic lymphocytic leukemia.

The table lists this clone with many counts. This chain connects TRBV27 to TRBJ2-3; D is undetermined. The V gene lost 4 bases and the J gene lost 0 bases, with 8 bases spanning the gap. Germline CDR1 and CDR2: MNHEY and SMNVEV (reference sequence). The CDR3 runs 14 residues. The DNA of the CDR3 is TGTGCCAGCAGTTCCCTAGGGAGCACAGATACGCAGTATTTT. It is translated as CASSSLGSTDTQYF.

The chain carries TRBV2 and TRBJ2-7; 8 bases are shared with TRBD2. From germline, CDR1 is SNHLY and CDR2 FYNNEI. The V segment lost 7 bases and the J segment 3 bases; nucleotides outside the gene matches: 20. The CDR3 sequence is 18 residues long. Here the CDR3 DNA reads TGTGCCAGCATCCGGACCTACCCTCTGACTAGCGCCGGCTACGAGCAGTACTTC. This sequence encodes CASIRTYPLTSAGYEQYF.

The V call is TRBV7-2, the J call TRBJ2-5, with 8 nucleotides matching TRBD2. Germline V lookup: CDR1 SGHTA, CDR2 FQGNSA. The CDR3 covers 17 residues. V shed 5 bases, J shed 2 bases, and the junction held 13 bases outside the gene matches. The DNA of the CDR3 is TGTGCCAGCAGCCCAGGGAGCGGGAGAGGAGGACAAGAGACCCAGTACTTC. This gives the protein CASSPGSGRGGQETQYF.

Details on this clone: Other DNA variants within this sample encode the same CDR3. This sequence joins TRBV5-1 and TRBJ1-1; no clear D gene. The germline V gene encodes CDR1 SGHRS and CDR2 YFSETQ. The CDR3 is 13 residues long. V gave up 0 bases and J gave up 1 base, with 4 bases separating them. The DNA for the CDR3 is TGCGCCAGCAGCTTGGGTGGGAACACTGAAGCTTTCTTT. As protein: CASSLGGNTEAFF.

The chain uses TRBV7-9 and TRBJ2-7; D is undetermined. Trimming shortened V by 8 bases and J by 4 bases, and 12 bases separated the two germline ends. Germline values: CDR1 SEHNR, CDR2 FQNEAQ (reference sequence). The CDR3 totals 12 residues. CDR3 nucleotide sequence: TGTGCCAGCGATTCCCCTCAGTACGAGCAGTACTTC. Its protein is CASDSPQYEQYF.